This T cell receptor (beta chain) originates from a study of shared clonotypes between healthy human individuals. Study outcomes and limitations: Generation probabilities of non-shared clonotypes were lower (relative to those shared by all four donors). The authors sampled blood alone, and tissue repertoires likely differ. Sequencing of the sorted subsets was shown by rarefaction to be incomplete despite large depth.

Original data processing: Junction-only immunoSEQ sequences carried no quality scores, so filtering differed. Profiling relied on immunoSEQ multiplex PCR, and the TCRdb table lists in-frame clones only, not all of them. The V and J calls and clone size are taken from that table; D and trimming were inferred from the DNA. Seen here are 2 million or so clones, approximately 95% observed once, and the top ten hold 0.85% to 1.3%. To note about this clone: The antigen is not known.

Germline CDR1 MGHDK, CDR2 SYGVNS. The CDR3 has 14 amino acids. Between the trimmed V and J ends, which lost 1 base and 4 bases, there was a span of 8 bases. CD8 cells regarded as naive lacked CD45RO, were positively chosen for CCR7, and omitted terminally differentiated effector memory CD45RA+ cells. The specimen was naive CD8+ T cells sorted from blood. The rearrangement links TRBV25-1 to TRBJ1-5; maybe TRBD1 (5 bases). The receptor comes from a man between 18 and 35 years old in good health. This chain's CDR3 is CASSEWGGNQPQHF. Here the CDR3 DNA reads TGTGCCAGCAGTGAATGGGGGGGTAATCAGCCCCAGCATTTT. The variable domain in full, completed from reference TRBV25-1 and TRBJ1-5, reads EADIYQTPRYLVIGTGKKITLECSQTMGHDKMYWYQQDPGMELHLIHYSYGVNSTEKGDLSSESTVSRIRTEHFPLTLESARPSHTSQYLCASSEWGGNQPQHFGDGTRLSIL.